One sample yielded the 22 T cell receptor beta chains listed below, sequenced in a study of T cell repertoires in cytomegalovirus infection. TCRdb passed the reads through MiXCR, listing each CDR3 protein once. The data contain approximately 280,000 distinct CDR3 sequences, less than 25% of them singletons. These receptors have no known antigen. The source material was cultured PBMCs, sampled from culture after CMV antigen stimulation. The receptors were sampled from a human donor in good health (CMV status not recorded). Some clones in this sample may be carry-over from other donors' samples.

V and J are TRBV4-2 and TRBJ2-2; tentatively, D is TRBD2 (5 bases). The CDR3 contains 19 residues. Germline V gives CDR1 LGHNA, CDR2 YNFKEQ. Trimming took 0 bases from V and 4 from J, leaving 21 bases between them. The DNA for the CDR3 is TGTGCCAGCAGCCAAGATTTGGCGGGCCTCCCCCAAACCACCGGGGAGCTGTTTTTT. Its protein is CASSQDLAGLPQTTGELFF.

This clonotype was observed a few times. The V gene is TRBV20-1, the J gene TRBJ1-4; D might be TRBD1 (6 bases). The germline V and J ends were trimmed by 2 bases and 5 bases, with 15 bases remaining between them. There are 15 residues in the CDR3. Germline V gene lookup returns CDR1 DFQATT and CDR2 SNEGSKA (reference sequence). CDR3 nucleotides: TGCAGTGCTAGATCCCAGGGGACTGAAAATGAAAAACTGTTTTTT. This translates into CSARSQGTENEKLFF.

This clonotype was counted only a few times. V is TRBV7-9 and J is TRBJ2-5; 7 bases align to TRBD2. This CDR3 is built from 15 residues. Germline values: CDR1 SEHNR, CDR2 FQNEAQ (reference sequence). Germline trimming cut 2 bases from V and 5 bases from J; bases unmatched to any gene: 8. The CDR3 DNA reads as TGTGCCAGCAGCTTAATTGCGGGAGACAGTGAGACCCAGTACTTC. It specifies CASSLIAGDSETQYF. Looking up the rest from reference TRBV7-9 and TRBJ2-5 gives the full variable domain: DTGVSQNPRHKITKRGQNVTFRCDPISEHNRLYWYRQTLGQGPEFLTYFQNEAQLEKSRLLSDRFSAERPKGSFSTLEIQRTEQGDSAMYLCASSLIAGDSETQYFGPGTRLLVL.

The J gene is TRBJ2-1, the V gene TRBV20-1, with D maybe TRBD1 (5 bases). Germline assignment: CDR1 DFQATT and CDR2 SNEGSKA (reference sequence). V was shortened by 4 bases and J by 8 bases, with 9 bases between the two germline ends. The CDR3 length is 11 residues. In nucleotides, the CDR3 is TGCAGTGCTAAGACAGAAGATGAGCAGTTCTTC. Protein sequence: CSAKTEDEQFF.

This chain connects TRBV14 to TRBJ2-5; perhaps TRBD1 as D (6 bases). Per germline, CDR1 SGHDN and CDR2 FVKESK. Trimming stripped 2 bases from V and 4 bases from J, with 14 bases between. CDR3 length equals 15 residues. The CDR3 sequence is CASSQMTYRAETQYF. As DNA, the CDR3 is TGTGCCAGCAGCCAAATGACCTACAGGGCAGAGACCCAGTACTTC.

This clonotype has at least ten counts. The chain couples TRBV28 to TRBJ1-2; the D is unclear. Looked up from germline, CDR1 is MDHEN and CDR2 is SYDVKM. V lost 3 bases, J lost 8 bases, and 10 bases lay in between. CDR3 length: 12 amino acids. The CDR3 DNA sequence: TGTGCCAGCAGTTTTGAGGTCGTCGGCTACACCTTC. Translation: CASSFEVVGYTF.

As DNA, the CDR3 is TGCGCCAGCAGCCAAGAGAAGGGCTACTACGAGCAGTACGTC. It encodes CASSQEKGYYEQYV. The rearrangement joins TRBV4-1 to TRBJ2-7; no reliable D call. The germline gives CDR1 MGHRA, CDR2 YSYEKL. V dropped 0 bases and J dropped 3 bases, with 9 bases sitting between them. This CDR3 contains 14 residues.

The chain employs TRBV5-4 and TRBJ2-1, with TRBD2 identical over 11 bases. Losses at the gene ends were 0 bases for V and 9 bases for J; bases not matched to a gene: 8. The CDR3 is 16 amino acids. CDR1 SGHNT and CDR2 YYREEE come from the germline V gene (reference sequence). The CDR3 nucleotides read TGTGCCAGCAGCTTGGCGCTAGCGGGAGGTGGGGGTGAGCAGTTCTTC. It is translated as CASSLALAGGGGEQFF.

This chain links TRBV10-3 with TRBJ2-5; D may correspond to TRBD1 or TRBD2 (7 bases each). The CDR3 sequence is 15 residues long. The V end lost 10 bases, the J end lost 2 bases, and 20 bases lay between the germline ends. CDR1 is ENHRY and CDR2 is SYGVKD in the germline V gene. CDR3 sequence reads: CASGGGQAVQETQYF. CDR3 nucleotide sequence: TGTGCCAGCGGGGGAGGACAGGCCGTACAAGAGACCCAGTACTTC.

This clonotype occurred a few times. The chain couples TRBV6-4 to TRBJ2-3; TRBD2 matches 14 bases. The CDR3 runs 18 residues. With 8 bases clipped from V and 4 bases from J, the junction kept 14 bases outside the gene matches. CDR1 is MRHNA, CDR2 SNTAGT, per germline. The CDR3, as DNA: TGTGCCAGCGGATACTTCGGGACTAGCGGGAGAGGGCCAGATACGCAGTATTTT. It yields the protein CASGYFGTSGRGPDTQYF.

The genes are TRBV4-1 and TRBJ1-1; the match to TRBD1 covers 7 bases. Trimming removed 4 bases from V and 1 base from J; junction bases left unmatched: 9. Germline-derived CDR1 and CDR2 are MGHRA and YSYEKL. The CDR3 length is 16 residues. CDR3 sequence (DNA): TGCGCCAGCAGCCCCGTAGGGACAGCTTCGAACACTGAAGCTTTCTTT. It is translated as CASSPVGTASNTEAFF.

This clonotype was counted ten times or more. V usage is TRBV6-5 and J usage is TRBJ2-1; 8 nucleotides match TRBD2. This CDR3 is built from 15 residues. CDR1 and CDR2 from the germline V gene are MNHEY and SVGAGI. The V segment lost 2 bases and the J segment 4 bases; nucleotides outside the gene matches: 4. CDR3 coding DNA: TGTGCCAGCAGTTACGAGCGGGAGATGTACAATGAGCAGTTCTTC. Encoded protein: CASSYEREMYNEQFF.

This clonotype was picked up a small number of times. The chain links TRBV7-8 to TRBJ2-1, with 8 positions matching TRBD1. CDR1 SGHVS and CDR2 FQNEAQ come from the germline V gene. There are 15 residues in the CDR3. The V gene end was trimmed by 6 bases and the J gene end by 7 bases; junction bases not matched to a gene: 11. In nucleotides, the CDR3 is TGTGCCAGCAGGCGAGGGCAGGGGGCAGGGAATGAGCAGTTCTTC. The encoded protein is CASRRGQGAGNEQFF.

This chain joins TRBV4-1 and TRBJ2-7; the match to TRBD2 covers 12 bases. Germline-derived CDR1 and CDR2 are MGHRA and YSYEKL. The CDR3 spans 15 residues. The V gene end was trimmed by 3 bases and the J gene end by 4 bases; junction bases not matched to a gene: 4. The CDR3 region is CASSHPGTSGYEQYF. CDR3 DNA: TGCGCCAGCAGCCACCCCGGGACTAGCGGGTACGAGCAGTACTTC.

The rearrangement links TRBV7-6 to TRBJ2-7; a possible D gene is TRBD2 (5 bases). There are 14 residues in the CDR3. In germline, CDR1 is SGHVS, CDR2 FNYEAQ. V shed 3 bases and J shed 6 bases, with 15 bases lying between them. CDR3 loop: CASSFMERSPEQYF. The CDR3 DNA follows: TGTGCCAGCAGCTTCATGGAGCGGAGCCCCGAGCAGTACTTC.

V and J are TRBV6-4 and TRBJ2-2; D gene unclear. This CDR3 has 13 residues. Trimming shortened V by 3 bases and J by 3 bases, and 5 bases separated the two germline ends. Germline V gene data show CDR1 as MRHNA and CDR2 as SNTAGT. In DNA form, the CDR3 reads TGTGCCAGCAGTGATACATACACCGGGGAGCTGTTTTTT. Translating gives CASSDTYTGELFF.

This clonotype was seen a few times. DNA of the CDR3: TGTGCCAGCAGAGCCCCGGGACCCTCGTCGTTTACCTCCTACGAGCAGTACTTC. Amino acids: CASRAPGPSSFTSYEQYF. V gene TRBV6-5 combines with J gene TRBJ2-7; D assignment may be TRBD1 or TRBD2 (5 bases each). Germline V gene sequence: CDR1 MNHEY, CDR2 SVGAGI. This CDR3 is 18 amino acids long. Trimming removed 6 bases from V and 0 bases from J, with 24 bases in between.

This clonotype has at least ten counts. The chain employs TRBV28 and TRBJ1-5; D not certain. Looked up from germline, CDR1 is MDHEN and CDR2 is SYDVKM. V gave up 5 bases and J gave up 9 bases, with 17 bases separating them. This CDR3 contains 14 residues. DNA for the CDR3: TGTGCCAGCAGTCCGCCGGCAGACGTACTGCCCCAGCATTTT. This gives the protein CASSPPADVLPQHF.

This clonotype appeared a single time. V is TRBV7-2 and J is TRBJ1-2; TRBD1 might be the D (5 bases). The CDR3 contains 15 residues. Germline loops: CDR1 SGHTA, CDR2 FQGNSA. Trimming removed 5 bases at V and 8 bases at J, with 21 bases between. CDR3 loop: CASSPGFSGLRGYTF. The CDR3 bases are TGTGCCAGCAGCCCTGGTTTTTCAGGGTTGCGCGGCTACACCTTC.

The chain recombines TRBV2 with TRBJ1-6; D remains unclear. Per germline, CDR1 SNHLY and CDR2 FYNNEI. V lost 6 bases and J 12 bases, leaving 12 bases between the germline ends. The CDR3 contains 12 residues. The CDR3 sequence: CASRADVLPLHF. The CDR3 bases are TGTGCCAGCAGGGCGGATGTTTTACCCCTCCACTTT.

In this sample, this clonotype is medium-sized. This chain uses TRBV6-1 with TRBJ2-7; 8 bases are a match to TRBD1. Germline CDR1 reads MNHNS; CDR2 reads SASEGT. Trimming at V came to 0 bases and at J to 3 bases, leaving 4 bases not matched to a gene. The CDR3 extends over 15 amino acids. The CDR3 is CASSEAGTGDYEQYF. The CDR3 nucleotides are TGTGCCAGCAGTGAAGCCGGGACAGGAGACTACGAGCAGTACTTC.

A few counts support this clonotype. The genes are TRBV12-3 or TRBV12-4 and TRBJ1-5, with D possibly being TRBD1 (6 bases). V was shortened by 3 bases and J by 7 bases, with 13 bases between the two germline ends. This CDR3 comprises 14 residues. The CDR3 DNA sequence: TGTGCCAGCAGTTTGGGGGCCCTAGAGCAGCCCCAGCATTTT. Its protein is CASSLGALEQPQHF.